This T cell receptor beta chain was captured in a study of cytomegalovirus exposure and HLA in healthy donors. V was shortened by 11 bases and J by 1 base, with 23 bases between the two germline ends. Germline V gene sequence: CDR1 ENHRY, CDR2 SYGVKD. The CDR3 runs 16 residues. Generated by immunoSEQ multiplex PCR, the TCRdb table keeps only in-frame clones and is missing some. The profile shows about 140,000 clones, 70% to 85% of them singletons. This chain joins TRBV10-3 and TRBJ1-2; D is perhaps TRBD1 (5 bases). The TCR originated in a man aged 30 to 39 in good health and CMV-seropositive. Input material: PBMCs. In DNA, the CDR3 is TGTGCCGTCCCTCGGGACCGCGGGATGGGTAACTATGGCTACACCTTC. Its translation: CAVPRDRGMGNYGYTF.